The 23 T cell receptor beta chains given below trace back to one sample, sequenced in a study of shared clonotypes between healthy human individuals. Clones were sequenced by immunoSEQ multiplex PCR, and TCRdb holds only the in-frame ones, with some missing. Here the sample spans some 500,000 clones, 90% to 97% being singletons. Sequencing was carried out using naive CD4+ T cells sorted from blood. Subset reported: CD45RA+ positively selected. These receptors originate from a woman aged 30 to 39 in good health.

The CDR3 here is CASRRGVFSYNEQFF. Here the CDR3 DNA reads TGTGCCAGCAGGCGAGGGGTCTTCTCCTACAATGAGCAGTTCTTC. The V call is TRBV11-2, the J call TRBJ2-1; D may correspond to TRBD1 or TRBD2 (5 bases each). The CDR3 length is 15 residues. Germline V gene lookup returns CDR1 SGHAT and CDR2 FQNNGV. The germline V and J ends were trimmed by 6 bases and 0 bases, with 12 bases remaining between them. Filled out from reference TRBV11-2 and TRBJ2-1, the complete variable domain reads EAGVAQSPRYKIIEKRQSVAFWCNPISGHATLYWYQQILGQGPKLLIQFQNNGVVDDSQLPKDRFSAERLKGVDSTLKIQPAKLEDSAVYLCASRRGVFSYNEQFFGPGTRLTVL.

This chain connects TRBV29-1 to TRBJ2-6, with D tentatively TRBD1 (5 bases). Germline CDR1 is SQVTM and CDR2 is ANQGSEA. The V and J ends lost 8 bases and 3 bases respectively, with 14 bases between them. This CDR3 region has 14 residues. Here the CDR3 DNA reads TGCAGCTCCTTAACAGGCGGTGGGGCCAACGTCCTGACTTTC. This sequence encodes CSSLTGGGANVLTF.

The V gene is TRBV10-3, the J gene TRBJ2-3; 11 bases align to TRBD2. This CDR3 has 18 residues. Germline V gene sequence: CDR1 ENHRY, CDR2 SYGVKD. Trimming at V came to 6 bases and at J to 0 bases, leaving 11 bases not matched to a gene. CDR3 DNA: TGTGCCATCAGCGGCCCACTAGCGGGAGCGACTAGCACAGATACGCAGTATTTT. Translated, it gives CAISGPLAGATSTDTQYF.

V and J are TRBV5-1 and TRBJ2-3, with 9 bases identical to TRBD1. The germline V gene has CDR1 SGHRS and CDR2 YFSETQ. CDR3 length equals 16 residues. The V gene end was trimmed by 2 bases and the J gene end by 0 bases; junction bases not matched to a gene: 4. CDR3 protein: CASSLRQGGSTDTQYF. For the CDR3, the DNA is TGCGCCAGCAGCTTAAGACAGGGGGGGAGCACAGATACGCAGTATTTT.

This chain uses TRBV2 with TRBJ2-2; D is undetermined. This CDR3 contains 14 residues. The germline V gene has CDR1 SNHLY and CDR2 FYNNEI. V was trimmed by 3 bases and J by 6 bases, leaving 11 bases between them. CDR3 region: CASSEPSTPGELFF. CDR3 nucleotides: TGTGCCAGCAGTGAGCCTAGTACCCCCGGGGAGCTGTTTTTT.

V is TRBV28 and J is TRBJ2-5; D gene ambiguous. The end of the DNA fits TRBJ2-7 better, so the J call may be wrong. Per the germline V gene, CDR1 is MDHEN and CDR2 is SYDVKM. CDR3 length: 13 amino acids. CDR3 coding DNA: TGTGCCAGCACCACCCGTCGCTCCTACGAGCAGTACTTC. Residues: CASTTRRSYEQYF.

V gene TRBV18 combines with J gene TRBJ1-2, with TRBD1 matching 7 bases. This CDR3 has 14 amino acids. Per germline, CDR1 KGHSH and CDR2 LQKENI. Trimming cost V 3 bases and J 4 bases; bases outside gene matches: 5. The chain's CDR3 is CASSPGQPLYGYTF. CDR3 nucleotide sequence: TGTGCCAGCTCACCGGGACAGCCGCTCTATGGCTACACCTTC.

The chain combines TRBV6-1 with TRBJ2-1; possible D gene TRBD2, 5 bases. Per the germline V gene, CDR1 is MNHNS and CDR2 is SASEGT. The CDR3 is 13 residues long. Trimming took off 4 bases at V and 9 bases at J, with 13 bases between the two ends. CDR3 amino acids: CASSGLIGGEQFF. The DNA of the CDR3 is TGTGCCAGCAGTGGACTAATAGGCGGTGAGCAGTTCTTC.

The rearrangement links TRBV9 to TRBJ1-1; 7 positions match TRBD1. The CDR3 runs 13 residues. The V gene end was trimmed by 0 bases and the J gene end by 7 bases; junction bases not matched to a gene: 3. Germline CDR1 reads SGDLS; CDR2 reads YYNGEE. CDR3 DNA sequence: TGTGCCAGCAGCGTAGCACCAGGGGGTGAAGCTTTCTTT. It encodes CASSVAPGGEAFF.

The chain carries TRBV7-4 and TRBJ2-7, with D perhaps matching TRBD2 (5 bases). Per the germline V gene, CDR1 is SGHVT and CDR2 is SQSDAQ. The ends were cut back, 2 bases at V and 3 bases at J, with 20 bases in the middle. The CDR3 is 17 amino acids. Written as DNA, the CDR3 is TGTGCCAGCAGCTTATCTCCTAGCTTCGCCTTGAACTACGAGCAGTACTTC. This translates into CASSLSPSFALNYEQYF.

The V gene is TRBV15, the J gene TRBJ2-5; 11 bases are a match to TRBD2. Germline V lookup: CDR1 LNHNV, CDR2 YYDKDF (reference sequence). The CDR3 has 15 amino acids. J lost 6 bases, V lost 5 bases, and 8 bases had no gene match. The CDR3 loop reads CATSPRLAGMQTQYF. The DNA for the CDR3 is TGTGCCACCAGCCCACGACTAGCGGGAATGCAGACCCAGTACTTC.

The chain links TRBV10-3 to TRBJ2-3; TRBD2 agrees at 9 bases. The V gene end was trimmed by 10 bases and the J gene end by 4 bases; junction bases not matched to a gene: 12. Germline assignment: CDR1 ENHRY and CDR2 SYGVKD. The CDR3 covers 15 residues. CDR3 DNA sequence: TGTGCCACCGCCTTAGCGGGAGAAGTCGCAGATACGCAGTATTTT. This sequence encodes CATALAGEVADTQYF.

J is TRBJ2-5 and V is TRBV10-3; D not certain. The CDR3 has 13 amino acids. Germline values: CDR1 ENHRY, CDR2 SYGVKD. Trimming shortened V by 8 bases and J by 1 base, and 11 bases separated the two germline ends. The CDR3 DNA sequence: TGTGCCATCGGATCTACGGTCCAAGAGACCCAGTACTTC. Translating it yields CAIGSTVQETQYF.

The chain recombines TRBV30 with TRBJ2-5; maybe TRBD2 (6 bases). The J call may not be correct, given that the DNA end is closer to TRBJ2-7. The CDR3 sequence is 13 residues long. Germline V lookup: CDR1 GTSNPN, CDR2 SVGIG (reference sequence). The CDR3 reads CAWTPGLSYEQYF. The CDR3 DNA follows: TGTGCCTGGACCCCGGGACTTTCCTACGAGCAGTACTTC.

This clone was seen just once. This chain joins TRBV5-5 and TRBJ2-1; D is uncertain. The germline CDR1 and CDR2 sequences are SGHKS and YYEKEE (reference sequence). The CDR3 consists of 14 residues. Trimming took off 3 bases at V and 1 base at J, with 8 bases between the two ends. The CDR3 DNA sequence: TGTGCCAGCAGCTCGGTCATTTCCTACAATGAGCAGTTCTTC. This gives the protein CASSSVISYNEQFF. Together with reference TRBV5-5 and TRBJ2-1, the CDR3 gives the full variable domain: DAGVTQSPTHLIKTRGQQVTLRCSPISGHKSVSWYQQVLGQGPQFIFQYYEKEERGRGNFPDRFSARQFPNYSSELNVNALLLGDSALYLCASSSVISYNEQFFGPGTRLTVL.

CDR3 sequence reads: CASSVQRDGYTF. CDR3 sequence (DNA): TGTGCCAGCTCAGTACAAAGGGATGGCTACACCTTC. The V gene is TRBV6-1, the J gene TRBJ1-2; D unresolved. The CDR3 covers 12 residues. V was cut by 8 bases and J by 6 bases, with 13 bases left in between. Per germline, CDR1 MNHNS and CDR2 SASEGT.

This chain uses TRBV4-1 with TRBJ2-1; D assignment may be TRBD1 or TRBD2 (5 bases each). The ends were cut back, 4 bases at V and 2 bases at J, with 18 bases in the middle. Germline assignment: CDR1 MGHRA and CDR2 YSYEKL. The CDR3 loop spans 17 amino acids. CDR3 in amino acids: CASSPRVLGPTYNEQFF. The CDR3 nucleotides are TGCGCCAGCAGCCCCCGGGTGCTGGGACCAACCTACAATGAGCAGTTCTTC.

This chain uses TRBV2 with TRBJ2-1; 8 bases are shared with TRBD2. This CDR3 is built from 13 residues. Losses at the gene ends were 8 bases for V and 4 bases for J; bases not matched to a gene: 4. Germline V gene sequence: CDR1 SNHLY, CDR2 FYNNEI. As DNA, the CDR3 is TGTGCCAGCCAACGGGAGGGGTACAATGAGCAGTTCTTC. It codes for CASQREGYNEQFF. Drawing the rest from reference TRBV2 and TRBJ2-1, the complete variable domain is EPEVTQTPSHQVTQMGQEVILRCVPISNHLYFYWYRQILGQKVEFLVSFYNNEISEKSEIFDDQFSVERPDGSNFTLKIRSTKLEDSAMYFCASQREGYNEQFFGPGTRLTVL.

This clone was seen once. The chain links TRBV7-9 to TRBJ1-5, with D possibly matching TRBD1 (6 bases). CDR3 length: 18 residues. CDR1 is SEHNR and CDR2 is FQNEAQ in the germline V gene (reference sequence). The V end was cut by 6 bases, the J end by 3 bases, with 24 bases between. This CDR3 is CASSTTPGTTDLNQPQHF. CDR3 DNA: TGTGCCAGCAGTACAACCCCCGGGACAACAGATCTCAATCAGCCCCAGCATTTT.

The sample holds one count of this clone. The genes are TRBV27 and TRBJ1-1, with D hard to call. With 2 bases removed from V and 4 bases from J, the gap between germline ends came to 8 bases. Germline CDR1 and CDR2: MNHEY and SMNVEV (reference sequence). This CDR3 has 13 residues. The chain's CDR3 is CASSLAPGTEAFF. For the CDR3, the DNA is TGTGCCAGCAGTTTAGCCCCGGGCACTGAAGCTTTCTTT.

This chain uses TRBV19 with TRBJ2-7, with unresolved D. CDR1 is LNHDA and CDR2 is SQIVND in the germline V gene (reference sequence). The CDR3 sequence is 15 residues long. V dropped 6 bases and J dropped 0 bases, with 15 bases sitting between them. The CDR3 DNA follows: TGTGCCAGTAGAGAAGGGCCCGAATACTCCTACGAGCAGTACTTC. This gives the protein CASREGPEYSYEQYF.

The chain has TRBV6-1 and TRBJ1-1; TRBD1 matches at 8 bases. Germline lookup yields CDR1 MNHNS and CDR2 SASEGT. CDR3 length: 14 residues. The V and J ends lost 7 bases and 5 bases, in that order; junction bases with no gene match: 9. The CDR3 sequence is CASTTGWDRTEAFF. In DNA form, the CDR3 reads TGTGCCAGCACGACAGGGTGGGACAGGACTGAAGCTTTCTTT.

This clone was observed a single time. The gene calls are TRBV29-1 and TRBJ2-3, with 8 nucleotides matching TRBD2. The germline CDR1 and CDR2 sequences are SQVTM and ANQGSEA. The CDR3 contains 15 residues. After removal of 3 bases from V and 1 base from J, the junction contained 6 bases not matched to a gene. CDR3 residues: CSVERGVGGTDTQYF. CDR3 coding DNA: TGCAGCGTTGAGCGGGGGGTGGGCGGCACAGATACGCAGTATTTT.